Following are 14 T cell receptor beta chains from one sample sequenced in a study of control samples from healthy donors and cancer patients. Measured with immunoSEQ multiplex PCR; TCRdb has only the in-frame clones, and not every one. This table holds about 190,000 clones, about 90% found once. The sample was blood. These receptors came from a man aged 25-45 years in good health.

The chain carries TRBV28 and TRBJ2-7, with 7 bases that match TRBD1. Germline loops: CDR1 MDHEN, CDR2 SYDVKM. The CDR3 runs 14 residues. V was clipped by 5 bases and J by 2 bases; unmatched bases: 6. The DNA of the CDR3 is TGTGCCAGCAGTATATCCGGGACAGCCTACGAGCAGTACTTC. Encoded protein: CASSISGTAYEQYF.

CDR3 in amino acids: CASQGGNYGYTF. The CDR3 DNA reads TGCGCCAGCCAGGGGGGTAACTATGGCTACACCTTC. The V gene is TRBV5-1, the J gene TRBJ1-2; 7 nucleotides line up with TRBD1. There are 12 residues in the CDR3. The J segment lost 1 base and the V segment lost 7 bases, leaving 1 base of the junction unmatched. Germline CDR1 and CDR2: SGHRS and YFSETQ.

The V gene is TRBV5-8, the J gene TRBJ1-5, with TRBD1 identical over 8 bases. This CDR3 contains 17 residues. V trimming: 4 bases; J trimming: 0 bases; junction bases outside the gene matches: 9. Germline V gene data show CDR1 as SGHTS and CDR2 as YDEGEE. CDR3 in DNA: TGTGCCAGCAGCCAGATGGGACAGGCTTATAGCAATCAGCCCCAGCATTTT. Its translation is CASSQMGQAYSNQPQHF.

The chain links TRBV9 to TRBJ1-1, with 9 bases lining up with TRBD1. Trimming cost V 0 bases and J 5 bases; bases outside gene matches: 5. Germline V gives CDR1 SGDLS, CDR2 YYNGEE. The CDR3 extends over 15 amino acids. In nucleotides, the CDR3 is TGTGCCAGCAGCGTAGCTCCCGGGACAGGGACTGAAGCTTTCTTT. Translated, it gives CASSVAPGTGTEAFF.

This rearrangement joins TRBV14 to TRBJ1-2; possibly TRBD1 for D (5 bases). V was pared by 5 bases and J by 7 bases, with 17 bases between. This CDR3 has 14 amino acids. From germline, CDR1 is SGHDN and CDR2 FVKESK. CDR3: CASSSGQLGSGYTF. In DNA, the CDR3 is TGTGCCAGCAGCAGCGGACAATTAGGGAGTGGCTACACCTTC. The complete variable domain, with remaining parts taken from reference TRBV14 and TRBJ1-2, reads EAGVTQFPSHSVIEKGQTVTLRCDPISGHDNLYWYRRVMGKEIKFLLHFVKESKQDESGMPNNRFLAERTGGTYSTLKVQPAELEDSGVYFCASSSGQLGSGYTFGSGTRLTVV.

The rearrangement joins TRBV7-8 to TRBJ2-1; 9 bases agree with TRBD2. The CDR3 has 18 residues. Germline CDR1 SGHVS, CDR2 FQNEAQ. The junction had 16 bases not matched to a gene; V was cut back by 2 bases and J by 8 bases. The CDR3 here is CASSLRGSGGGNVDEQFF. CDR3 nucleotide sequence: TGTGCCAGCAGCTTACGGGGTAGCGGGGGAGGGAATGTGGATGAGCAGTTCTTC.

This rearrangement joins TRBV10-2 to TRBJ1-1; D may be TRBD1 (6 bases). With 3 bases removed from V and 1 base from J, the gap between germline ends came to 9 bases. The CDR3 spans 14 residues. Germline V CDR1 and CDR2: WSHSY, SAAADI. In DNA form, the CDR3 reads TGCGCCAGCAGTGATAGGGGGAAGAACACTGAAGCTTTCTTT. It yields the protein CASSDRGKNTEAFF.

The CDR3 DNA follows: TGTGCCAGCAGTATCAGCGGGGGGGTCTCGGCCGAGCAGTACTTC. It specifies CASSISGGVSAEQYF. The J gene is TRBJ2-7, the V gene TRBV7-2; 10 bases line up with TRBD2. Trimming took 6 bases from V and 6 from J; bases not matched to a gene: 11. The length of the CDR3 is 15 residues. Germline values: CDR1 SGHTA, CDR2 FQGNSA.

The chain links TRBV2 to TRBJ1-6, with 8 bases lining up with TRBD1. V lost 0 bases, J lost 8 bases, and 6 bases stayed unmatched. CDR1 is SNHLY, CDR2 FYNNEI, per germline. The CDR3 is 16 residues long. CDR3 region: CASSEAPSDRDSPLHF. The CDR3 region has the DNA TGTGCCAGCAGTGAAGCCCCATCGGACAGGGATTCACCCCTCCACTTT.

The chain couples TRBV2 to TRBJ2-3; 7 bases fit TRBD1. V lost 2 bases and J lost 5; bases outside the gene matches: 7. From germline, CDR1 is SNHLY and CDR2 FYNNEI. This CDR3 region has 15 residues. The DNA of the CDR3 is TGTGCCAGCAGTGAAAGGGGGCAGGGGCGAGATACGCAGTATTTT. It encodes CASSERGQGRDTQYF.

V is TRBV18 and J is TRBJ2-1; the match to TRBD2 covers 8 bases. This CDR3 is 17 amino acids long. Germline CDR1 KGHSH, CDR2 LQKENI. V shed 1 base and J 10 bases; nucleotides not matched to a gene: 15. The CDR3 nucleotides read TGTGCCAGCTCACCACGCGGGGGGCGGGGCGAAAAAAACGAGCAGTTCTTC. Its translation: CASSPRGGRGEKNEQFF. Full variable domain (missing parts from reference TRBV18 and TRBJ2-1): NAGVMQNPRHLVRRRGQEARLRCSPMKGHSHVYWYRQLPEEGLKFMVYLQKENIIDESGMPKERFSAEFPKEGPSILRIQQVVRGDSAAYFCASSPRGGRGEKNEQFFGPGTRLTVL.

The chain carries TRBV7-8 and TRBJ2-2; TRBD1 matches at 7 bases. The CDR3 contains 16 residues. V shed 3 bases and J 4 bases; nucleotides not matched to a gene: 8. Germline-derived CDR1 and CDR2 are SGHVS and FQNEAQ. The CDR3 here is CASSLTGSRGTGELFF. The CDR3, as DNA: TGTGCCAGCAGCTTGACAGGGAGTAGGGGCACCGGGGAGCTGTTTTTT.

J is TRBJ2-7 and V is TRBV30; D not resolved. CDR1 and CDR2 (germline): GTSNPN, SVGIG (reference sequence). CDR3 length equals 11 residues. Trimming removed 2 bases at V and 3 bases at J, with 5 bases between. The CDR3 nucleotides read TGTGCCTGGAGTCGAAGCTACGAGCAGTACTTC. Amino acid sequence: CAWSRSYEQYF.

The table lists this clone with a count of one. This chain connects TRBV5-5 to TRBJ1-1, with TRBD1 as a possible D gene (5 bases). Germline-derived CDR1 and CDR2 are SGHKS and YYEKEE (reference sequence). CDR3 length: 15 amino acids. V lost 5 bases and J 1 base, leaving 15 bases between the germline ends. The CDR3 reads CASRTSGTANTEAFF. The CDR3 region has the DNA TGTGCCAGCAGAACATCTGGGACGGCGAACACTGAAGCTTTCTTT.